The clone carrying this T cell receptor (beta chain) was observed a handful of times. Its antigen is still unknown. The sample comes from a study of a mutant IDH1 vaccine in newly diagnosed glioma. Across the whole study: Treated patients, averaging 40.4 years, were about 62% male and roughly 40% female. The study held visit V12 at week 35 and visit V13 at week 47. Patients had received radiotherapy, temozolomide, or both previously, most receiving both.

Germline V lookup: CDR1 MDHEN, CDR2 SYDVKM. Between the trimmed V and J ends, which lost 3 bases and 2 bases, there was a span of 8 bases. This CDR3 contains 14 residues. TCRdb's copy holds only in-frame clones and misses some; the assay was immunoSEQ multiplex PCR. Among more than 35,000 clones, about four fifths were seen once, and the ten largest hold around 5%. Time point: week 35, safety follow-up. Vaccine doses each comprised 300 ug of mutant IDH1 20-mer peptide, with topical imiquimod. General study results and limits: It was 80% to 95% of patients that developed vaccine-induced immune responses.

This TCR derives from a woman in her 40s with glioma. Some clones in this sample may be carry-over from other donors' samples. This chain connects TRBV28 to TRBJ1-3; possible D gene TRBD1, 6 bases. The source was PBMCs, collected from a glioma patient whose treatment included an IDH1 peptide vaccine. CDR3: CASSFPGAGNTIYF. CDR3 bases: TGTGCCAGCAGTTTTCCAGGGGCTGGAAACACCATATATTTT. Full variable domain (outside the CDR3, taken from reference TRBV28 and TRBJ1-3): DVKVTQSSRYLVKRTGEKVFLECVQDMDHENMFWYRQDPGLGLRLIYFSYDVKMKEKGDIPEGYSVSREKKERFSLILESASTNQTSMYLCASSFPGAGNTIYFGEGSWLTVV.